This T cell receptor beta chain is from a study of T-cell memory formation after mild COVID-19. Notes on this clonotype: What it recognizes is unknown.

From the 5' RACE reads, TCRdb called clonotypes with MiXCR, one entry per CDR3 protein. The table has fewer than 350,000 distinct CDR3 sequences, about 15% seen once. The junction had 12 bases not matched to a gene; V was cut back by 3 bases and J by 10 bases. The CDR3 is 16 residues long. Germline CDR1 reads KGHSH; CDR2 reads LQKENI. Study-wide results and limits: Contracting CD4+ clones lay largely in CM and EM, with CD8+ ones residing in EMRA.

This receptor was identified in a man between 18 and 35 years old who had mild COVID-19 (a few samples of this study predate the infection). Cell type and time point are not known. Sequences were obtained from PBMCs or a T cell subset sorted from them (not recorded which). This chain joins TRBV18 and TRBJ2-1; TRBD1 matches at 10 bases. As DNA, the CDR3 is TGTGCCAGCTCACCCCCGCCAGGGACAGGGGTGAGAGAGCAGTTCTTC. It specifies CASSPPPGTGVREQFF.